This TCR beta chain originates from a study of coeliac disease. Some clones are missing from TCRdb's copy, which holds only in-frame ones; the method was immunoSEQ multiplex PCR. The sample shows around 6,000 clones, roughly 70% of them seen only once. Sequenced material: lymphocytes from the gut lamina propria. The receptor was isolated from a man between 65 and 85 years old with active celiac disease.

The CDR3 bases are TGTGCCAGCTCGGGGAATTATGGCTACACCTTC. It encodes CASSGNYGYTF. This chain links TRBV6-1 with TRBJ1-2, with D hard to call. In germline, CDR1 is MNHNS, CDR2 SASEGT. This CDR3 is 11 amino acids long. V shed 8 bases and J shed 5 bases, with 9 bases lying between them.